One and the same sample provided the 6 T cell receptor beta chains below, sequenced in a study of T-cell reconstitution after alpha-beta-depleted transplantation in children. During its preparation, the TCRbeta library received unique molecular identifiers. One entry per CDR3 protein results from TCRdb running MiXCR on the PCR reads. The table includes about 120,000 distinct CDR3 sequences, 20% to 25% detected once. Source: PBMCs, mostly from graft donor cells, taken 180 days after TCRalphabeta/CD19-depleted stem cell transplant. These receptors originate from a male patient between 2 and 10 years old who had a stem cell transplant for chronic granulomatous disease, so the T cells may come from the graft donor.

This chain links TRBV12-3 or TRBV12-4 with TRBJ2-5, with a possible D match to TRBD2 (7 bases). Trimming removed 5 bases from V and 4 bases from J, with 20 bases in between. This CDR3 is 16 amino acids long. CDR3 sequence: CASSPLGGGSIETQYF. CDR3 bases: TGTGCCAGCAGTCCCCTAGGGGGAGGGAGTATAGAGACCCAGTACTTC.

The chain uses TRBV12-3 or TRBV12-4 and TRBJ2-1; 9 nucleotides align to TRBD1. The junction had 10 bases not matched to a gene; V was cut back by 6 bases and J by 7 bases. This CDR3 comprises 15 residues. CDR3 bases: TGTGCCAGCAGCGCCACGGGACAGGGTAAAAATGAGCAGTTCTTC. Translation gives CASSATGQGKNEQFF.

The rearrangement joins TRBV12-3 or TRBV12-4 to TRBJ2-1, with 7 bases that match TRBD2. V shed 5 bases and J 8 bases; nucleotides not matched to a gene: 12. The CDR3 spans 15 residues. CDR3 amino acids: CASSPSGKVAYEQFF. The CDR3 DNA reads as TGTGCCAGCAGTCCGAGCGGGAAGGTTGCGTATGAGCAGTTCTTC.

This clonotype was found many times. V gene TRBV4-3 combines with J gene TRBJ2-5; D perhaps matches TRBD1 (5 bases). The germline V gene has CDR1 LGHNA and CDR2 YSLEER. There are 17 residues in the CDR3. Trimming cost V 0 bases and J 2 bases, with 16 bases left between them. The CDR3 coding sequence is TGCGCCAGCAGCCAAGAGTTCCAGGGTTCCGGTCAAGAGACCCAGTACTTC. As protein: CASSQEFQGSGQETQYF.

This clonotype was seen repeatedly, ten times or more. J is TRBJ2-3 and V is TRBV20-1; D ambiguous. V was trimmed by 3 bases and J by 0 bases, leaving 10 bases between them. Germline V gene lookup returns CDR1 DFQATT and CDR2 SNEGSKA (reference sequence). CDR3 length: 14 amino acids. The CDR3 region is CSARSQASTDTQYF. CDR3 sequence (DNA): TGCAGTGCTAGGAGCCAGGCTAGCACAGATACGCAGTATTTT.

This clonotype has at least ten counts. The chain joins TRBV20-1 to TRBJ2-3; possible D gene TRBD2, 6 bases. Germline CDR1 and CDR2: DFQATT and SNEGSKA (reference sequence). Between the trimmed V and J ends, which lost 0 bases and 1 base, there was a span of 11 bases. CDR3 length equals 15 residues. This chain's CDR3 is CSARDYQRGTDTQYF. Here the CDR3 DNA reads TGCAGTGCTAGAGATTACCAGCGGGGCACAGATACGCAGTATTTT.